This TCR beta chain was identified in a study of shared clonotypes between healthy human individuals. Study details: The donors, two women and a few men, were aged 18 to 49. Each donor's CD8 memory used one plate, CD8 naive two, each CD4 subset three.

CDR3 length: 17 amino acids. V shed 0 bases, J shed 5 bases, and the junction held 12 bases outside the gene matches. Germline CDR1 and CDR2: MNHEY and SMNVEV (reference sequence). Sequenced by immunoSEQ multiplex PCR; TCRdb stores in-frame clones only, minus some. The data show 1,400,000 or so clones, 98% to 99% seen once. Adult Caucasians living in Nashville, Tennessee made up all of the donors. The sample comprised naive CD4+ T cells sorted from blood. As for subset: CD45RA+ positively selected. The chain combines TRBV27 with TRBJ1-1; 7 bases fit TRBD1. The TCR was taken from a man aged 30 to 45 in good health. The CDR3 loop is CASSLSRGPPRETEAFF. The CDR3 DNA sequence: TGTGCCAGCAGTTTATCGAGGGGGCCACCTCGGGAAACTGAAGCTTTCTTT.